This note documents a single T cell receptor (beta chain) sequence. The entry originates in a study of Ad26.COV2.S vaccination and SARS-CoV-2 variants. Trimming removed 3 bases from V and 3 bases from J; junction bases left unmatched: 6. Germline V gives CDR1 LGHDT, CDR2 YNNKEL (reference sequence). CDR3 length equals 17 residues. The data were produced by immunoSEQ multiplex PCR, yet TCRdb's version contains in-frame clones alone and is incomplete. Here the sample spans roughly 380,000 clones, around 86% being singletons. Documented treatment: some 19 received Ad26.COV2.S at low or high dose, single or two shots; about five received placebo; per-sample allocation not given. Collection of samples fell on day 63 after the first vaccine or placebo injection. Boston provided a donor who was an adult aged 18-55 years. Expression of Wuhan-strain SARS-CoV-2 spike came from the Ad26 vector that formed the vaccine.

The clonotype was recovered from a person aged 18-60 years who received the Ad26.COV2.S COVID-19 vaccine or a placebo. This chain joins TRBV3-1 (or the pseudogene TRBV3-2) and TRBJ2-1; 12 bases agree with TRBD2. Sample: peripheral blood, taken in a trial of Ad26.COV2.S vaccine versus placebo. The CDR3 loop is CASSQGGLAGNYNEQFF. CDR3 bases: TGTGCCAGCAGCCAGGGAGGACTAGCGGGGAACTACAATGAGCAGTTCTTC.